The 7 T cell receptor beta chains below come from one sample, sequenced in a study of CD8 T cells in Susac syndrome. After extraction with the RNeasy kit, 0.5 to 1 ug of the RNA was reverse transcribed using random hexamers. TCRdb recomputed calls from the immunoSEQ multiplex PCR reads with MiXCR, one row per CDR3 protein. Of about 130,000 distinct CDR3 sequences listed, approximately 79% are singletons. Sequencing was done on a sample of CD8+ T cells from PBMCs. The source is a human donor with multiple sclerosis.

The chain couples TRBV5-1 to TRBJ2-5, with D perhaps being TRBD1 or TRBD2 (5 bases each). Per germline, CDR1 SGHRS and CDR2 YFSETQ. This CDR3 has 14 amino acids. V was clipped by 3 bases and J by 4 bases, with 13 bases between them. In nucleotides, the CDR3 is TGCGCCAGCAGCTGGGTGGGGCTAGCAGAGACCCAGTACTTC. As protein: CASSWVGLAETQYF.

The V call is TRBV9, the J call TRBJ2-1; 10 positions agree with TRBD1. There are 12 residues in the CDR3. Trimming at V came to 7 bases and at J to 8 bases, leaving 3 bases not matched to a gene. Germline CDR1 SGDLS, CDR2 YYNGEE. CDR3 sequence reads: CASGTGVHEQFF. The DNA for the CDR3 is TGTGCCAGCGGGACAGGGGTCCATGAGCAGTTCTTC.

The J gene is TRBJ2-3, the V gene TRBV4-2; D possibly corresponds to TRBD2 (6 bases). V was pared by 0 bases and J by 0 bases, with 13 bases between. This CDR3 spans 17 amino acids. Germline lookup yields CDR1 LGHNA and CDR2 YNFKEQ. DNA of the CDR3: TGTGCCAGCAGCCAAGATCCTGCGGGGACTAGCACAGATACGCAGTATTTT. Its translation is CASSQDPAGTSTDTQYF.

The chain is built from TRBV7-8 and TRBJ1-4, with no clear D. The V gene lost 5 bases and the J gene lost 0 bases, with 7 bases spanning the gap. In germline, CDR1 is SGHVS, CDR2 FQNEAQ. CDR3 length equals 14 residues. CDR3 protein: CASSPPATNEKLFF. DNA for the CDR3: TGTGCCAGCAGCCCACCAGCAACTAATGAAAAACTGTTTTTT.

The V and J genes are TRBV12-3 or TRBV12-4 and TRBJ2-1; D unclear. V shed 3 bases and J shed 0 bases, with 12 bases lying between them. The CDR3 loop spans 16 amino acids. Written as DNA, the CDR3 is TGTGCCAGCAGTTTCTTCGGCAGACTCTCCTACAATGAGCAGTTCTTC. This codes for CASSFFGRLSYNEQFF.

This sequence joins TRBV6-5 and TRBJ2-1; the D is unclear. Trimming shortened V by 2 bases and J by 2 bases, and 16 bases separated the two germline ends. Germline V CDR1 and CDR2: MNHEY, SVGAGI. This CDR3 has 17 residues. The CDR3 loop reads CASSYPLDGDTYNEQFF. The CDR3 bases are TGTGCCAGCAGTTACCCCCTGGACGGAGACACCTACAATGAGCAGTTCTTC.

In its sample, this clonotype was seen a few times. The chain uses TRBV6-2 or TRBV6-3 and TRBJ1-1; D gene unclear. Germline V gives CDR1 MNHEY, CDR2 SVGEGT. CDR3 length equals 12 residues. The ends were cut back, 8 bases at V and 5 bases at J, with 12 bases in the middle. CDR3: CASRPPGTEAFF. The CDR3 DNA reads as TGTGCCAGCCGGCCCCCCGGGACTGAAGCTTTCTTT.